This TCR beta chain is from a study of T-cell memory formation after mild COVID-19 (dated by TCRdb to about 2021). Describing the broader study: TCR sequence clusters from the two donors were found to be largely donor specific. Two young, previously healthy adult volunteers, one female and one male, were included in the cohort. In a couple of donors, T-cell clones that expanded and contracted after mild COVID-19 were tracked by sequencing TCRalpha and TCRbeta repertoires over time.

The instrument was an Illumina NovaSeq 6000. Using 5'RACE with constant-segment primers, TCRalpha and TCRbeta cDNA libraries were constructed, with sample barcodes and unique molecular identifiers added in the process. Trizol reagent was used to extract RNA from every sample. Library amplification was performed in two PCR steps, and a second sample barcode and Illumina TruSeq adapters were introduced in the second step. Sequencing of libraries was performed on an Illumina NovaSeq with 2 x 150 bp paired-end reads. The study's processing was this. Reads were demultiplexed and collapsed into UMI-guided consensus sequences with migec v1.2.7. Using mixcr v2.1.11, the UMI consensuses were aligned to TRA and TRB V and J templates and assembled into clonotypes. A clonotype was counted as expanded or contracted only if both edgeR and NoisET called the change significant, with noise models trained on biological replicates. For edgeR calls, the cutoffs were a false discovery rate-adjusted p below 0.01 and a log2 fold-change threshold of 1. PCA with hierarchical clustering of max-normalized trajectories of the 1000 most abundant clonotypes was used as exploratory dynamics analysis. Each responding clone was given a CD4 or CD8 phenotype based on the CD4+ and CD8+ repertoires, which had been sequenced separately. TCRdb trimmed the raw reads at Q25, called clones with MiXCR and kept productive beta chains. Rows merge per CDR3 protein into single entries with the most common DNA and genes. The V and J calls follow TCRdb's processing rather than the paper's. In this sample the table shows hundreds of thousands of distinct CDR3 sequences, approximately 18% of which occur a single time. Clones ranked in the top ten supply about 12% of the sample.

Ficoll-Paque density gradient centrifugation was used to isolate PBMCs. This clonotype was picked up a small number of times. Its antigen has not been determined. No base qualities exist here, and no much larger clone lies one base off it. Beyond this particular receptor, the publication reports: Contracting CD4+ clones were located mainly in the CM and EM memory subsets, whereas CD8+ clones were found to be enriched in EMRA. The study included only a couple of mild cases, and larger cohorts that include severe cases with pre-infection samples were judged to be necessary. Balanced CD4/CD8 phenotypes were observed for clones contracting from day 15 to 85, whereas a bias towards CD4+ was observed for a second wave of clones expanding from day 15 to 37. Whether the second-wave clones peaking on day 37 were SARS-CoV-2 specific was not confirmed. Some responding clones were detected in pre-infection memory, suggesting pre-existing cross-reactive memory T cells joined the SARS-CoV-2 response.

In the germline V gene, CDR1 corresponds to SGHDT and CDR2 to YYEEEE. V lost 4 bases and J lost 3 bases; the stretch between them is 13 bases long. The CDR3 goes from the cysteine to the phenylalanine over 14 residues. Kept here is only the CDR3 DNA, which spans 42 bases and is read in frame from base 1. Rearrangement joined TRBV5-6 to TRBJ2-5; a confident D gene designation cannot be given. This sequence originates from an adult woman who had mild COVID-19 (a few samples of this study predate the infection). The sample titles of this study are shuffled in the database, so cell type and time point are left out; the donor was told from shared clones. What was sequenced was PBMCs or a T cell subset sorted from them (not recorded which). The nucleotide sequence is TGTGCCAGCAGCCTCTCGGCGGATGAAGAGACCCAGTACTTC. Its translation is CASSLSADEETQYF.